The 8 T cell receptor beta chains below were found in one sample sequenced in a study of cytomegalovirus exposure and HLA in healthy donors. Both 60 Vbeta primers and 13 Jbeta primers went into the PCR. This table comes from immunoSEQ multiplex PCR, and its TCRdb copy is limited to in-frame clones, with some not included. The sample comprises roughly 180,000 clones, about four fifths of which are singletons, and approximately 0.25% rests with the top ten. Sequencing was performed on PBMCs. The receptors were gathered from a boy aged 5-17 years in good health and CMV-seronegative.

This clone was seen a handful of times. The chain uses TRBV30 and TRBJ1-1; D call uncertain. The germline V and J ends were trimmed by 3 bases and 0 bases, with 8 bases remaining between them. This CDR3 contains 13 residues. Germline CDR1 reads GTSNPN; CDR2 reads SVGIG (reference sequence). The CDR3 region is CAWRLELNTEAFF. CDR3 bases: TGTGCCTGGAGATTGGAGTTGAACACTGAAGCTTTCTTT. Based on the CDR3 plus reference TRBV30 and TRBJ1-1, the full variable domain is SQTIHQWPATLVQPVGSPLSLECTVEGTSNPNLYWYRQAAGRGLQLLFYSVGIGQISSEVPQNLSASRPQDRQFILSSKKLLLSDSGFYLCAWRLELNTEAFFGQGTRLTVV.

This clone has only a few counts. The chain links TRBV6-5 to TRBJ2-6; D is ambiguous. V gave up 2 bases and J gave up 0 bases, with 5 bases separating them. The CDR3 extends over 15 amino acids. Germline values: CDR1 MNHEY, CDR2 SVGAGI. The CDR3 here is CASSYLSSGANVLTF. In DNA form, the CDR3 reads TGTGCCAGCAGTTACCTCAGCTCTGGGGCCAACGTCCTGACTTTC.

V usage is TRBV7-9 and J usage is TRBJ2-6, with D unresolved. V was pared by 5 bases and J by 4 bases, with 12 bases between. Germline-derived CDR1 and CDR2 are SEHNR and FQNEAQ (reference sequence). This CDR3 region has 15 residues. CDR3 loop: CASSPPIYGANVLTF. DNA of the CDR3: TGTGCCAGCAGCCCTCCTATTTACGGGGCCAACGTCCTGACTTTC.

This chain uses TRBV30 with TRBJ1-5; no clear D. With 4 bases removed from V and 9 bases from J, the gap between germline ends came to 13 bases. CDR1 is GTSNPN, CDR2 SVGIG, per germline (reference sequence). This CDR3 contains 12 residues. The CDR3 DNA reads TGTGCCTGGACCACGGGTGCTGGGCCCCAGCATTTT. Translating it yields CAWTTGAGPQHF.

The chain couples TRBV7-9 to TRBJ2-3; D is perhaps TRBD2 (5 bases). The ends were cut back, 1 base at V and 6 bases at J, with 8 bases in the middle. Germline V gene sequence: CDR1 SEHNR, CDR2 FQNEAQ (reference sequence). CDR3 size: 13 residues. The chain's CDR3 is CASSLGRADTQYF. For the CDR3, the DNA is TGTGCCAGCAGCTTAGGGCGGGCGGATACGCAGTATTTT.

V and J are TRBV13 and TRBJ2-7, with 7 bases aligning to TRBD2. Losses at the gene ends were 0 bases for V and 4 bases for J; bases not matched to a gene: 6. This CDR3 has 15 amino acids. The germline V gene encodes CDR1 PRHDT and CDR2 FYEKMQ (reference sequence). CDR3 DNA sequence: TGTGCCAGCAGCTTAGGAGGGAGGGGTCTTTACGAGCAGTACTTC. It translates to CASSLGGRGLYEQYF.

The CDR3 nucleotides read TGCGCCAGCAGCTTGGAAGGCGGGGGGAGCTCCTACAATGAGCAGTTCTTC. It yields the protein CASSLEGGGSSYNEQFF. The V call is TRBV5-1, the J call TRBJ2-1; 8 nucleotides match TRBD2. CDR1 is SGHRS and CDR2 is YFSETQ in the germline V gene. Trimming cost V 0 bases and J 0 bases; bases outside gene matches: 5. This CDR3 is 17 amino acids long.

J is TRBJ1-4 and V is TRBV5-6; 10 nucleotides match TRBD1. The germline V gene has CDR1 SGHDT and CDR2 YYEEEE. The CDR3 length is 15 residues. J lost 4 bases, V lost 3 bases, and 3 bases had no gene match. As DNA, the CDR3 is TGTGCCAGCAGCTCCTGGACAGGGGGTAATGAAAAACTGTTTTTT. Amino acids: CASSSWTGGNEKLFF.